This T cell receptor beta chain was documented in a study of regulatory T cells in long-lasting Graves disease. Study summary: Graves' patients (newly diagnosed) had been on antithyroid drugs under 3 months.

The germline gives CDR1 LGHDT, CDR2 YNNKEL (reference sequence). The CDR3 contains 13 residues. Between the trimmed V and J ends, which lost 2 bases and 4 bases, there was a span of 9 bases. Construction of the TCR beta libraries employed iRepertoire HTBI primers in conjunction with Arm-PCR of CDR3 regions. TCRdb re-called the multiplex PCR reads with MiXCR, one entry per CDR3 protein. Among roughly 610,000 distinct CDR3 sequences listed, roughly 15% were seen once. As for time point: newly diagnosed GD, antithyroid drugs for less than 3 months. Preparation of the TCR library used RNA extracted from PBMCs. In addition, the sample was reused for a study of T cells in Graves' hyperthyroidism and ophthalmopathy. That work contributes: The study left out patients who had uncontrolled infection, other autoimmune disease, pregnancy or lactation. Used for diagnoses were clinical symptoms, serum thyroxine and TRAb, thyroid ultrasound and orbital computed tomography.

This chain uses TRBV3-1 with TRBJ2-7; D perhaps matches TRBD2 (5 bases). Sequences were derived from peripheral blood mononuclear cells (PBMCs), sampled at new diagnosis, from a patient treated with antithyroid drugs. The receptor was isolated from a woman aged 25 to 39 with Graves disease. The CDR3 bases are TGTGCCAGCAGCCAACTCTTAGCGTACGAGCAGTACTTC. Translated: CASSQLLAYEQYF.